Below, 13 T cell receptor beta chains from the same sample are listed, as sequenced in a study of T cell responses to AZD1222 COVID-19 vaccine (dated by TCRdb to about 2021). Explained via the paper, the time point label denotes: baseline before first vaccination. Libraries were built with the immunoSEQ multiplex PCR assay. In its TCRdb copy, this immuneACCESS table keeps in-frame sequences only and misses some clones. Where compared with another copy, unresolved V genes explain less than half of these, and the others have no known cause. The sample contains about 99,000 clones, 70% to 90% of them found a single time. The ten largest make up 2.5% to 3% of the sample. The sample consisted of peripheral blood, taken on day 0 of AZD1222 vaccination. Receptors originate from an adult in good health.

This chain links TRBV24-1 with TRBJ1-3; D uncertain. The CDR3 runs to 16 residues. V lost 3 bases and J lost 4, with 15 bases in between. Per the germline V gene, CDR1 is KGHDR and CDR2 is SFDVKD. For the CDR3, the DNA is TGTGCCACCAGTGATCCTCGGGAGCCAGCCGGAAACACCATATATTTT. It translates to CATSDPREPAGNTIYF.

V is TRBV7-9 and J is TRBJ1-4; tentative D call: TRBD1 (5 bases). V was trimmed by 0 bases and J by 8 bases, leaving 10 bases between them. The CDR3 runs to 14 residues. In germline, CDR1 is SEHNR, CDR2 FQNEAQ (reference sequence). CDR3 bases: TGTGCCAGCAGCTTAGCAGGGGCTGGCGAAAAACTGTTTTTT. Amino acids: CASSLAGAGEKLFF.

V gene TRBV15 combines with J gene TRBJ2-2; a possible D gene is TRBD1 (6 bases). The germline V gene encodes CDR1 LNHNV and CDR2 YYDKDF (reference sequence). V lost 0 bases and J 4 bases, leaving 9 bases between the germline ends. The CDR3 totals 15 residues. Written as DNA, the CDR3 is TGTGCCACCAGCAGAGAGACAGGAGGCACCGGGGAGCTGTTTTTT. It translates to CATSRETGGTGELFF.

The chain recombines TRBV10-3 with TRBJ1-2; no clear D gene. The CDR3 extends over 13 amino acids. Germline V lookup: CDR1 ENHRY, CDR2 SYGVKD. Trimming took off 1 base at V and 0 bases at J, with 3 bases between the two ends. This CDR3 reads CAISEYANYGYTF. The CDR3 DNA is TGTGCCATCAGTGAGTATGCTAACTATGGCTACACCTTC.

The gene calls are TRBV6-5 and TRBJ2-2; 11 positions agree with TRBD2. Germline CDR1 and CDR2: MNHEY and SVGAGI. CDR3 length equals 14 residues. Unmatched junction bases numbered 4, after V lost 6 bases and J lost 7 bases. CDR3 nucleotide sequence: TGTGCCAGCAGCCCCGGGACTAGCGGCGGGGAGCTGTTTTTT. Residues: CASSPGTSGGELFF.

This chain uses TRBV4-1 with TRBJ2-1; TRBD1 is a possible D gene (5 bases). The CDR3 runs 14 residues. V lost 0 bases, J lost 6 bases, and 9 bases lay in between. Germline lookup yields CDR1 MGHRA and CDR2 YSYEKL. CDR3 DNA sequence: TGCGCCAGCAGCCAAGAAGGGGTTTCCAATGAGCAGTTCTTC. Translation: CASSQEGVSNEQFF.

The chain couples TRBV3-1 (or the pseudogene TRBV3-2) to TRBJ2-7, with D hard to call. Trimming left V 1 base short and J 1 base short, with 8 bases between. CDR1 and CDR2 (germline): LGHDT, YNNKEL (reference sequence). The CDR3 spans 14 residues. This chain's CDR3 is CASSQGHPSYEQYF. CDR3 coding DNA: TGTGCCAGCAGCCAAGGACACCCATCCTACGAGCAGTACTTC.

A word on this clone: At one boundary the junction diverges from the germline segment, which might be a read error. V gene TRBV24-1 combines with J gene TRBJ2-3, with D tentatively TRBD2 (6 bases). This CDR3 is 18 amino acids long. Germline lookup yields CDR1 KGHDR and CDR2 SFDVKD. This CDR3 reads CATSDYAGSTSSTDAQYF. The CDR3 nucleotides are TGTGCCACCAGTGATTATGCGGGATCCACCTCTAGCACAGATGCGCAGTATTTT.

The chain uses TRBV2 and TRBJ2-5; D may be TRBD2 (6 bases). The CDR3 covers 14 residues. Deletions cut 4 bases from V and 5 bases from J, with 14 bases between. The germline V gene encodes CDR1 SNHLY and CDR2 FYNNEI. For the CDR3, the DNA is TGTGCCAGCAGTGTAGGAGGAGGGTTGGAGACCCAGTACTTC. It translates to CASSVGGGLETQYF. The full variable domain, its missing parts supplied by reference TRBV2 and TRBJ2-5, is EPEVTQTPSHQVTQMGQEVILRCVPISNHLYFYWYRQILGQKVEFLVSFYNNEISEKSEIFDDQFSVERPDGSNFTLKIRSTKLEDSAMYFCASSVGGGLETQYFGPGTRLLVL.

The chain couples TRBV3-1 (or the pseudogene TRBV3-2) to TRBJ1-4, with 7 bases lining up with TRBD1. After removal of 4 bases from V and 2 bases from J, the junction contained 1 base not matched to a gene. The CDR3 extends over 14 amino acids. The V gene's germline CDR1 is LGHDT and CDR2 YNNKEL (reference sequence). The CDR3 loop reads CASSRQGTNEKLFF. DNA for the CDR3: TGTGCCAGCAGCCGACAGGGCACTAATGAAAAACTGTTTTTT.

The rearrangement links TRBV24-1 to TRBJ2-5; TRBD2 matches 7 bases. Germline V gene lookup returns CDR1 KGHDR and CDR2 SFDVKD. The length of the CDR3 is 15 residues. V was clipped by 0 bases and J by 5 bases; unmatched bases: 5. The DNA of the CDR3 is TGTGCCACCAGTGATTTGCGGGGGGTTCATGAGACCCAGTACTTC. Protein: CATSDLRGVHETQYF.

The CDR3 loop reads CASSLAGVPNQPQHF. CDR3 bases: TGTGCCAGCAGCTTGGCGGGTGTACCAAATCAGCCCCAGCATTTT. The J gene is TRBJ1-5, the V gene TRBV5-6, with D unresolved. Trimming shortened V by 0 bases and J by 4 bases, and 11 bases separated the two germline ends. The length of the CDR3 is 15 residues. Germline V gene data show CDR1 as SGHDT and CDR2 as YYEEEE.

This clone was seen a handful of times. This CDR3 reads CASSGGTGKNSPLHF. CDR3 nucleotides: TGTGCCAGCAGCGGGGGGACAGGGAAAAATTCACCCCTCCACTTT. The chain recombines TRBV5-5 with TRBJ1-6; 9 nucleotides match TRBD1. The J segment lost 7 bases and the V segment lost 4 bases, leaving 6 bases of the junction unmatched. Germline V gene lookup returns CDR1 SGHKS and CDR2 YYEKEE (reference sequence). CDR3 size: 15 residues.